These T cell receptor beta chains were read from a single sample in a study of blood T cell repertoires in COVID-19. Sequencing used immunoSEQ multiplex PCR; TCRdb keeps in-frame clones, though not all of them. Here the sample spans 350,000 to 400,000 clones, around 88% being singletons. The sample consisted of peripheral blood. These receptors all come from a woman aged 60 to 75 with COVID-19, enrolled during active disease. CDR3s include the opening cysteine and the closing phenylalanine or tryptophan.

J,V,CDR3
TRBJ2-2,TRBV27,CASSQASGELFF
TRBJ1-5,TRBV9,CASSVGGGSSNQPQHF
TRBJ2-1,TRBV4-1,CASSPRQGDYNEQFF
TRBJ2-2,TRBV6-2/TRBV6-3,CASSQQGDGELFF
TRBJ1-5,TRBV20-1,CSASPGQGASGNQPQHF
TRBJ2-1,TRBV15,CATSRGGGWQRADEQFF
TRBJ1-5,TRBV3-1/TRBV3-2,CASSQGRHNQPQHF
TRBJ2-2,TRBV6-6,CASRGTSGPTGELFF
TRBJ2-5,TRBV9,CASSVGRGPETQYF
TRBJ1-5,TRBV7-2,CASSLDRRGNQPQHF
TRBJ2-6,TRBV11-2,CASSLVPGGAGANVLTF
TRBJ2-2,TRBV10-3,CAISEQLGGTGELFF
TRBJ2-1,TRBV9,CASSVAGGALGEQFF